The present entry profiles one TCR beta chain with its context. Antigen specificity is unknown. This specimen belongs to a study of cytomegalovirus exposure and HLA in healthy donors. Study observations and caveats: Published work reported that the classifier diagnosed cytomegalovirus status with high specificity and sensitivity. In a later analysis, first-cohort TCR clusters were found to tend to co-occur in the 130 or so validation repertoires. A list of 150 or so TCR beta chains associated with cytomegalovirus was given.

The V gene's germline CDR1 is SNHLY and CDR2 FYNNEI. The CDR3 length is 12 residues. V shed 3 bases and J shed 2 bases, with 5 bases lying between them. This table comes from immunoSEQ multiplex PCR, and its TCRdb copy is limited to in-frame clones, with some not included. The repertoire has some 320,000 clones, approximately 90% of them found once; the top ten carry roughly 1.2%. The donors were part of the roughly 120-subject validation cohort, which stood apart from the roughly 670-subject first cohort. Sequenced: PBMCs. The clonotype comes from a woman aged 30 to 39 in good health and CMV-seropositive. The genes are TRBV2 and TRBJ2-7; D is undetermined. CDR3 amino acids: CASSDSAYEQYF. CDR3 nucleotide sequence: TGTGCCAGCAGTGACAGTGCCTACGAGCAGTACTTC.